Described below is a single T cell receptor beta chain sequence and its context. Antigen specificity is unknown. An end of the junction does not agree with germline; a read error may underlie this. CDR3 length: 12 residues. In germline, CDR1 is GTSNPN, CDR2 SVGIG (reference sequence). This entry is derived from a study of T cell responses to AZD1222 COVID-19 vaccine. General study results and limits: All repertoire sampling was performed exclusively after the peak T cell response. Nearly half of spike-specific TCRs reportedly go after variant regions that carry no mutations. Donors were largely white British and mainly female; clonal diversity was possibly underestimated. The CD4 TCRs associated with vaccination extended across spike and predominated at 160-218 and 743-854.

Sequenced by immunoSEQ multiplex PCR; TCRdb stores in-frame clones only, minus some. The sample has roughly 99,000 clones, 70% to 90% seen once; the top ten hold around 4.7%. The sequencing used peripheral blood, collected 28 days after the second AZD1222 dose. The chain couples TRBV30 to TRBJ2-7; D gene uncertain. The TCR originated in an adult who received the AZD1222 COVID-19 vaccine. The CDR3: CAWSVASNEQYF. For the CDR3, the DNA is TGTGCCTGGAGTGTGGCCTCCAACGAGCAGTACTTC.